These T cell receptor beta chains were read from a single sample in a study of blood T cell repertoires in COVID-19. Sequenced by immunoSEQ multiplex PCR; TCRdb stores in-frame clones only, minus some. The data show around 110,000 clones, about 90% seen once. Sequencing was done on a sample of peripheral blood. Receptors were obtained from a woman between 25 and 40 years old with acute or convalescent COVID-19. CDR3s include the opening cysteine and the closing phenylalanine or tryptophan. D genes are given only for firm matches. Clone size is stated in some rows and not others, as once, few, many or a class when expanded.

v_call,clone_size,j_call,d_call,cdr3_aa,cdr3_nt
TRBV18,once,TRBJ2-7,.,CASSAGGTGTYEQYF,TGTGCCAGCTCCGCCGGGGGGACAGGAACCTACGAGCAGTACTTC
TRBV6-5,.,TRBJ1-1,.,CASSTSGGMNTEAFF,TGTGCCAGCAGTACGAGTGGGGGCATGAACACTGAAGCTTTCTTT
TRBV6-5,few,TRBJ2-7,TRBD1,CASRDRGGGYEQYF,TGTGCCAGCAGGGACAGGGGAGGAGGCTACGAGCAGTACTTC
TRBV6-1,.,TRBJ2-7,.,CASSEEPVAYEQYF,TGTGCCAGCAGTGAAGAGCCGGTTGCCTACGAGCAGTACTTC
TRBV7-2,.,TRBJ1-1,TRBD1,CASKTGQEKAEAFF,TGTGCCAGCAAAACAGGACAGGAGAAAGCTGAAGCTTTCTTT
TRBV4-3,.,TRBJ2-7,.,CASSPSDRSYEQYF,TGCGCCAGCAGCCCCTCTGACAGGAGCTACGAGCAGTACTTC
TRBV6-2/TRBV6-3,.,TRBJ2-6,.,CASSLSFSGANVLTF,TGTGCCAGCAGTCTTAGTTTCTCTGGGGCCAACGTCCTGACTTTC
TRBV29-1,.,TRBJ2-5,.,CSAGEGETQYF,TGCAGCGCCGGAGAGGGAGAGACCCAGTACTTC
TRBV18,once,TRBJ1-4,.,CASSPVQANEKLFF,TGTGCCAGCTCACCTGTACAGGCTAATGAAAAACTGTTTTTT
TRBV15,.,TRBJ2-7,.,CATSRDNGYEQYF,TGTGCCACCAGCAGAGATAACGGCTACGAGCAGTACTTC
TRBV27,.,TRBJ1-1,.,CASSLNRNTEAFF,TGTGCCAGCAGTTTAAACAGGAACACTGAAGCTTTCTTT
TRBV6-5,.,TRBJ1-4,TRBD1,CASSYSGTGTEKLFF,TGTGCCAGCAGTTACTCTGGGACAGGGACCGAAAAACTGTTTTTT
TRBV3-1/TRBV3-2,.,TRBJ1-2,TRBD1,CASSQAARTGEYHGYTF,TGTGCCAGCAGCCAAGCTGCTCGGACAGGGGAATATCATGGCTACACCTTC
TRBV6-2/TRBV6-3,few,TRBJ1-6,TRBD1,CASSYEQGANSPLHF,TGTGCCAGCAGTTACGAACAGGGGGCGAATTCACCCCTCCACTTT
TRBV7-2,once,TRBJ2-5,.,CASSLEGGQETQYF,TGTGCCAGCAGCTTAGAAGGCGGTCAAGAGACCCAGTACTTC
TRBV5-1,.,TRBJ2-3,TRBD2,CASSLGLAGADTQYF,TGCGCCAGCAGCTTGGGACTAGCGGGGGCAGATACGCAGTATTTT
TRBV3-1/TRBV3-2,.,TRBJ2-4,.,CASSQDLARTHIQYF,TGTGCCAGCAGCCAAGATCTGGCCCGCACGCACATTCAGTACTTC
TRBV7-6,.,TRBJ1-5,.,CASSLDETDTIGNQPQHF,TGTGCCAGCAGCTTAGACGAAACAGACACAATTGGCAATCAGCCCCAGCATTTT
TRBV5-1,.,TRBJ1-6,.,CASSLQGNNSPLHF,TGCGCCAGCAGCTTACAGGGTAATAATTCACCCCTCCACTTT
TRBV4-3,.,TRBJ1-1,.,CASSQDRVGTEAFF,TGCGCCAGCAGCCAAGACAGGGTTGGCACTGAAGCTTTCTTT
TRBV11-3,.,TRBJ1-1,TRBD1,CASSRTGGQNTEAFF,TGTGCCAGCAGCCGGACAGGGGGCCAGAACACTGAAGCTTTCTTT
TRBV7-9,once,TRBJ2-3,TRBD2,CASSPRGGAADTQYF,TGTGCCAGCAGCCCCCGGGGGGGCGCAGCAGATACGCAGTATTTT
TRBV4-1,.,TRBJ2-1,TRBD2,CASSQNSGGRNNEQFF,TGCGCCAGCAGCCAGAACTCGGGGGGGCGGAACAATGAGCAGTTCTTC
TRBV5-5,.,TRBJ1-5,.,CASSLSGTRNHQPQHF,TGTGCCAGCAGCTTGTCCGGGACACGTAATCATCAGCCCCAGCATTTT
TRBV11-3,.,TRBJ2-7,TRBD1,CASSSGTGNHEQYF,TGTGCCAGCAGCTCCGGGACAGGGAATCACGAGCAGTACTTC
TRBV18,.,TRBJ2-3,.,CASSPIQQRQGETDTQYF,TGTGCCAGCTCACCCATCCAGCAGAGGCAGGGTGAGACAGATACGCAGTATTTT
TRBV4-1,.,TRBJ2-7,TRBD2,CASSQGTSGIYEQYF,TGCGCCAGCAGCCAAGGGACTAGCGGGATCTACGAGCAGTACTTC
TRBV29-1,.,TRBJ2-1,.,CSAFGNEQFF,TGCAGCGCCTTCGGGAATGAGCAGTTCTTC
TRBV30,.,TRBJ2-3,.,CAWLATDTQYF,TGTGCCTGGTTGGCCACAGATACGCAGTATTTT